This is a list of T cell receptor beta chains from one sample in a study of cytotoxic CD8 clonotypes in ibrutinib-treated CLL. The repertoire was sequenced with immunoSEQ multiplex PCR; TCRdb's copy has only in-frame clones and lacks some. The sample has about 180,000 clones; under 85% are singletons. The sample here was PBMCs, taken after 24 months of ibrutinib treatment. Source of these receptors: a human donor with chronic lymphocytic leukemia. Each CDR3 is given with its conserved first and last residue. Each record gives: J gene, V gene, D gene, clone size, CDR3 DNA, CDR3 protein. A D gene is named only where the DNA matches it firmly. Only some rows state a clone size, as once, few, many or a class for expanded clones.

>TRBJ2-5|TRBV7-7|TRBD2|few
TGTGCTAGCAGCTTAGCGGGAGTGGTAGAGACCCAGTACTTC
CASSLAGVVETQYF
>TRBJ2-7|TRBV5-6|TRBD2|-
TGTGCCAGCAGCTTGGAAAGGGGACTAGCCTTCTACGAGCAGTACTTC
CASSLERGLAFYEQYF
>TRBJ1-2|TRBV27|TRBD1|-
TGTGCCAGCAGTAGGGGGACAGGGTTCGGTCCGGGCTACACCTTC
CASSRGTGFGPGYTF
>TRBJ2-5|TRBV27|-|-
TGTGCCAGCAGAGAGACCCAAGAGACCCAGTACTTC
CASRETQETQYF
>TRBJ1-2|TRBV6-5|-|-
TGTGCCAGCAGTTACTCAAGGGCCCCTAACTATGGCTACACCTTC
CASSYSRAPNYGYTF
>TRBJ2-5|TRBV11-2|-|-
TGTGCCAGCAGCTTATATGCCACCCCTGGAGGGTCAGAGACCCAGTACTTC
CASSLYATPGGSETQYF
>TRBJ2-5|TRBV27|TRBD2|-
TGTGCCAGCAGAACGACCCTAGCGGTGGGGACCCAGTACTTC
CASRTTLAVGTQYF
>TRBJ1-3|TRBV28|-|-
TGTGCCAGCAGTCCTCAGACAGGATTCATCTCTGGAAACACCATATATTTT
CASSPQTGFISGNTIYF
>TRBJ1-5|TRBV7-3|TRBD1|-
TGTGCCAGCAGCTCACACGACAGGGGCAATCAGCCCCAGCATTTT
CASSSHDRGNQPQHF
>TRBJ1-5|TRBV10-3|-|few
TGTGCCATCAGTAAGGACGGTAGCAATCAGCCCCAGCATTTT
CAISKDGSNQPQHF
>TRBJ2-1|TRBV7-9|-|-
TGTGCCAGCAGCTCCTCAGGGATCAAATTCTTC
CASSSSGIKFF
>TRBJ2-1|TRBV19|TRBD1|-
TGTGCCAGTAGAGACGGACAGGGATCCTACAATGAGCAGTTCTTC
CASRDGQGSYNEQFF
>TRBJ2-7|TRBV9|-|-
TGTGCCAGCAGCGTGGGGGATAGCTCCTACGAGCAGTACTTC
CASSVGDSSYEQYF
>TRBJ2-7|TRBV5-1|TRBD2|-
TGCGCCAGCAGCCCGGGGGGGGTAGCCTACGAGCAGTACTTC
CASSPGGVAYEQYF
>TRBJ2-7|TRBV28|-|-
TGTGCCGGAGGGCGCTCTCACTACGAGCAGTACTTC
CAGGRSHYEQYF
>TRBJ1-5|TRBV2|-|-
TGTGCCAGCACCTCGGACAGAGGAAATCAGCCCCAGCATTTT
CASTSDRGNQPQHF
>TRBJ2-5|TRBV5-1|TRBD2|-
TGCGCCAGCAGCTTGGTTAGCGGGGGAGTAGAGACCCAGTACTTC
CASSLVSGGVETQYF
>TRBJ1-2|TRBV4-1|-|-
TGCGCCAGCAGCCACCCTCAAGGGAAACCCGGCTACACCTTC
CASSHPQGKPGYTF
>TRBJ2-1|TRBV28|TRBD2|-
TGTGCCAGCAGTTTACGGCCTGGGACTAGCGGGAGGGACCGAGAGCAGTTCTTC
CASSLRPGTSGRDREQFF